The clone carrying this TCR beta chain was detected ten times or more. Its antigen is unidentified. The investigators amplified TCR beta CDR3 regions from RNA transcripts. HTBI primers were the set used in a first-round RT-PCR of the TCR CDR3. Via MiXCR, TCRdb re-called the multiplex PCR reads, giving one row per CDR3 protein. The sample lists under 250,000 distinct CDR3 sequences, over 20% occurring once. Subjects with ophthalmopathy showed a Clinical Activity Score no lower than 3, a NOSPECS grade no lower than 4, and a duration shorter than 3 months. Investigators excluded patients with uncontrolled infection, other autoimmune disease, pregnancy or lactation. Together with thyroid ultrasound, orbital computed tomography, serum thyroxine and TRAb, clinical symptoms were used for diagnoses. This CDR3 region has 18 residues. The V segment lost 5 bases and the J segment 1 base; nucleotides outside the gene matches: 11. Germline CDR1 and CDR2: MDHEN and SYDVKM.

The sample comes from a study of T cells in Graves' hyperthyroidism and ophthalmopathy. Study-level findings and limits: In the blood, most expanded thyroid clonotypes above 0.001 appeared as well.

The specimen sequenced was blood. V is TRBV28 and J is TRBJ2-7; TRBD2 matches at 13 bases. This sequence was found in a woman aged 40-49 years with Graves' ophthalmopathy. CDR3 loop: CASSPFRGLAGVSYEQYF. The CDR3 region has the DNA TGTGCCAGCAGTCCCTTTCGCGGACTAGCGGGAGTGTCCTACGAGCAGTACTTC. Filled out from reference TRBV28 and TRBJ2-7, the complete variable domain reads DVKVTQSSRYLVKRTGEKVFLECVQDMDHENMFWYRQDPGLGLRLIYFSYDVKMKEKGDIPEGYSVSREKKERFSLILESASTNQTSMYLCASSPFRGLAGVSYEQYFGPGTRLTVT.